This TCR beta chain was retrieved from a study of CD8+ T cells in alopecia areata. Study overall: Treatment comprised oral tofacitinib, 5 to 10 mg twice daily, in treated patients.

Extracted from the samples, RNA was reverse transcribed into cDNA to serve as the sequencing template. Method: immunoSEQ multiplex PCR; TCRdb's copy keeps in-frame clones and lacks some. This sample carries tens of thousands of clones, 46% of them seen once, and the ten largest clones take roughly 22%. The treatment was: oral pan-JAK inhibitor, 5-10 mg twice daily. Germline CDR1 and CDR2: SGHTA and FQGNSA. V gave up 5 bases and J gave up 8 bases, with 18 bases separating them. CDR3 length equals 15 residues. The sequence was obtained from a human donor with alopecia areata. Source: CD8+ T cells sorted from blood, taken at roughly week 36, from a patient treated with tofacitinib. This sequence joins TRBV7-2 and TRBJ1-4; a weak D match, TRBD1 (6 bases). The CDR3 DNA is TGTGCCAGCAGCGCCCCGACAGGAGGGGACGAAAAACTGTTTTTT. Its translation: CASSAPTGGDEKLFF. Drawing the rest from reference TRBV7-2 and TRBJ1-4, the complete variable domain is GAGVSQSPSNKVTEKGKDVELRCDPISGHTALYWYRQSLGQGLEFLIYFQGNSAPDKSGLPSDRFSAERTGGSVSTLTIQRTQQEDSAVYLCASSAPTGGDEKLFFGSGTQLSVL.